These 15 T cell receptor beta chains originate from one sample sequenced in a study of regulatory T cells in long-lasting Graves disease. Noted time point: newly diagnosed GD, antithyroid drugs for less than 3 months. The TCR library used RNA extracted from PBMCs. Arm-PCR of CDR3 regions with iRepertoire HTBI primers generated TCR beta libraries. Via MiXCR, TCRdb re-called the multiplex PCR reads, giving one row per CDR3 protein. Of hundreds of thousands of distinct CDR3 sequences in the sample, around 15% were seen once. This sample was shared with a second study, whose subject was T cells in Graves' hyperthyroidism and ophthalmopathy.

The sample in question was peripheral blood mononuclear cells (PBMCs), obtained at new diagnosis, from a patient treated with antithyroid drugs. The receptors shown here come from a man aged 35 to 55 with Graves disease.

In its sample, this clonotype was seen a few times. This sequence joins TRBV20-1 and TRBJ2-7; TRBD1 matches 7 bases. In germline, CDR1 is DFQATT, CDR2 SNEGSKA (reference sequence). The junction had 6 bases not matched to a gene; V was cut back by 5 bases and J by 2 bases. The CDR3 runs 13 residues. CDR3 region: CSAQEGGPYEQYF. DNA of the CDR3: TGCAGTGCTCAAGAAGGGGGCCCCTACGAGCAGTACTTC.

This clonotype came up many times. The chain uses TRBV10-3 and TRBJ1-1, with TRBD1 matching over 7 bases. Germline trimming cut 7 bases from V and 0 bases from J; bases unmatched to any gene: 14. This CDR3 contains 17 residues. Germline-derived CDR1 and CDR2 are ENHRY and SYGVKD. In DNA form, the CDR3 reads TGTGCCATCACACGCACAGGGGAGGGGGGAATGAACACTGAAGCTTTCTTT. As protein: CAITRTGEGGMNTEAFF.

This CDR3 reads CASSVDTNTGELFF. The DNA of the CDR3 is TGTGCCAGCAGCGTTGATACGAACACCGGGGAGCTGTTTTTT. The chain is built from TRBV7-3 and TRBJ2-2; D unresolved. This CDR3 has 14 residues. Between the trimmed V and J ends, which lost 5 bases and 0 bases, there was a span of 7 bases. Germline V gene sequence: CDR1 SGHTA, CDR2 FQGTGA.

This clonotype was detected ten times or more. Germline and junction disagree at one end, which may indicate a read error. This sequence joins TRBV27 and TRBJ1-1; unclear D gene. This CDR3 is 13 amino acids long. CDR1 is MNHEY and CDR2 is SMNVEV in the germline V gene (reference sequence). The CDR3 here is CASRQYGNAEAFF. The CDR3 nucleotides read TGTGCCAGCAGGCAGTATGGGAACGCTGAAGCTTTCTTT.

V and J are TRBV6-1 and TRBJ2-2; maybe TRBD2 (5 bases). The length of the CDR3 is 13 residues. Germline V CDR1 and CDR2: MNHNS, SASEGT. V was shortened by 10 bases and J by 7 bases, with 16 bases between the two germline ends. CDR3 nucleotide sequence: TGTGCCACATGTCTACGGGCGGGCGGGGAGCTGTTTTTT. As protein: CATCLRAGGELFF.

This clonotype was seen at least ten times. CDR3 coding DNA: TGTGCCAGCAGCTTCTACACTGAAGCTTTCTTT. Encoded protein: CASSFYTEAFF. The chain links TRBV12-3 or TRBV12-4 to TRBJ1-1; D is unresolved. V lost 6 bases, J lost 3 bases, and 5 bases lay in between. This CDR3 is 11 amino acids long.

Remarks on this clonotype: A much larger clonotype is one base distant, so this may be a read error. The V gene is TRBV28, the J gene TRBJ1-6; TRBD1 is a possible D gene (5 bases). The CDR3 runs 15 residues. The germline CDR1 and CDR2 sequences are MDHEN and SYDVKM. The DNA of the CDR3 is TGTGCCAGCACCTTTGACGACAGCTATAGTTCACCCCTCCACTTT. Protein: CASTFDDSYSSPLHF.

This CDR3 is CASSQDSRGEKLFF. In DNA form, the CDR3 reads TGCGCCAGCAGCCAGGACAGTCGTGGTGAAAAACTGTTTTTT. The chain employs TRBV5-1 and TRBJ1-4, with a tentative D call TRBD1 (6 bases). Germline lookup yields CDR1 SGHRS and CDR2 YFSETQ. The CDR3 spans 14 residues. The V end lost 4 bases, the J end lost 7 bases, and 14 bases lay between the germline ends. Together with reference TRBV5-1 and TRBJ1-4, the CDR3 gives the full variable domain: KAGVTQTPRYLIKTRGQQVTLSCSPISGHRSVSWYQQTPGQGLQFLFEYFSETQRNKGNFPGRFSGRQFSNSRSEMNVSTLELGDSALYLCASSQDSRGEKLFFGSGTQLSVL.

A remark on this clonotype: This could be a read error, since a much larger clone is one nucleotide away. The chain employs TRBV27 and TRBJ1-1; TRBD1 matches 7 bases. V trimming: 5 bases; J trimming: 1 base; junction bases outside the gene matches: 7. This CDR3 has 15 amino acids. Per germline, CDR1 MNHEY and CDR2 SMNVEV (reference sequence). The CDR3 sequence: CASSDTRTGNTEAFF. The CDR3 DNA follows: TGTGCCAGCAGTGATACCAGGACAGGGAACACTGAAGCTTTCTTT.

In this sample, this clonotype turned up many times. This chain joins TRBV24-1 and TRBJ2-1; 8 bases are a match to TRBD2. Germline V gene sequence: CDR1 KGHDR, CDR2 SFDVKD. V was pared by 6 bases and J by 6 bases, with 9 bases of the junction left unmatched. This CDR3 region has 15 residues. As DNA, the CDR3 is TGTGCCACCAGTCCTCCGGGGGGGCTGGTCAATGAGCAGTTCTTC. The encoded protein is CATSPPGGLVNEQFF.

This clonotype has more than one count but fewer than ten. The chain recombines TRBV15 with TRBJ2-5; 7 bases align to TRBD1. The V gene's germline CDR1 is LNHNV and CDR2 YYDKDF (reference sequence). Unmatched junction bases numbered 7, after V lost 3 bases and J lost 0 bases. This CDR3 is 16 amino acids long. The CDR3 region has the DNA TGTGCCACCAGCAGGGATTACAGGGGTTACCAAGAGACCCAGTACTTC. Protein sequence: CATSRDYRGYQETQYF. Supplemented by reference TRBV15 and TRBJ2-5, the full variable domain reads DAMVIQNPRYQVTQFGKPVTLSCSQTLNHNVMYWYQQKSSQAPKLLFHYYDKDFNNEADTPDNFQSRRPNTSFCFLDIRSPGLGDTAMYLCATSRDYRGYQETQYFGPGTRLLVL.

Ten or more counts support this clonotype. The J gene is TRBJ2-7, the V gene TRBV6-1; no clear D. The V end was cut by 6 bases, the J end by 4 bases, with 28 bases between. The CDR3 contains 18 residues. Germline V gene data show CDR1 as MNHNS and CDR2 as SASEGT. The CDR3 DNA is TGTGCCAGCAGCAACGCCCGAGGTTGGCGGCGCCGAGGTTACGAGCAGTACTTC. It specifies CASSNARGWRRRGYEQYF.

This clonotype has a count of ten or more. The rearrangement links TRBV20-1 to TRBJ1-5, with TRBD1 identical over 7 bases. This CDR3 spans 13 amino acids. With V trimmed by 2 bases and J by 4 bases, 2 bases remained unmatched. Germline V CDR1 and CDR2: DFQATT, SNEGSKA (reference sequence). For the CDR3, the DNA is TGCAGTGCTAGATTGGACAGGAATCAGCCCCAGCATTTT. It translates to CSARLDRNQPQHF.

The chain uses TRBV12-3 or TRBV12-4 and TRBJ1-4; no clear D. Trimming shortened V by 0 bases and J by 0 bases, and 8 bases separated the two germline ends. This CDR3 is built from 16 residues. CDR3 region: CASSLAQRATNEKLFF. The DNA of the CDR3 is TGTGCCAGCAGTTTAGCGCAAAGGGCAACTAATGAAAAACTGTTTTTT.

Ten or more counts support this clonotype. CDR3 sequence (DNA): TGTGCCAGCAGTTTAATATCGCCTTATACAGATACGCAGTATTTT. Translation gives CASSLISPYTDTQYF. The chain carries TRBV28 and TRBJ2-3; unclear D gene. Germline CDR1 MDHEN, CDR2 SYDVKM. The CDR3 has 15 amino acids. Trimming cost V 2 bases and J 3 bases, with 12 bases left between them.